Detailed here is one TCR beta chain. Its antigen is as yet unknown. Next came a second PCR, run for 7 to 11 cycles, which used a sample-barcoded 5' primer along with a J-beta primer mix. TCRdb processed the 5' RACE reads anew with MiXCR; each CDR3 protein has one entry. The sample lists about 830,000 distinct CDR3 sequences; roughly 60% were seen once. Germline CDR1 reads SGHDN; CDR2 reads FVKESK. Trimming pared 1 base from V and 2 bases from J, leaving 6 bases between. CDR3 size: 15 residues. Isolation recovered at least 6 million PBMCs from every sample. The entry originates in a study of blood T cells in healthy people across ages. The study, taken as a whole, reports: Age brought a roughly linear fall in TCR beta diversity measured per million T cells. A greater number of naive CD4+ cells and higher diversity distinguished long-lived donors from aged donors. In these data, TCR beta diversity tracked strongly with naive T cell percentage.

Sequences were obtained from blood. This TCR was recovered from a man aged 25-45 years in good health. The chain links TRBV14 to TRBJ2-6; no clear D. CDR3: CASSQGDPGANVLTF. Here the CDR3 DNA reads TGTGCCAGCAGCCAAGGGGATCCTGGGGCCAACGTCCTGACTTTC.